The T cell receptor (beta chain) under discussion was sequenced for a study of cytomegalovirus exposure and HLA in healthy donors. Study context: Earlier, 180 million or so T cells were analyzed, and some 120 million unique TCR beta sequences were found among them.

With regard to this clone: Antigen unknown.

Donors in the study were healthy people who gave bone marrow. The PCR contained 60 Vbeta and 13 Jbeta primers. Some clones are missing from TCRdb's copy, which holds only in-frame ones; the method was immunoSEQ multiplex PCR. The sample has 150,000 to 170,000 clones, 70% to 80% seen once; the top ten hold 9.5% to 15%. Findings and limits, study-wide: According to the study, roughly 160 TCR beta chains were cytomegalovirus-associated.

With 0 bases removed from V and 6 bases from J, the gap between germline ends came to 9 bases. Germline CDR1 and CDR2: SGHNT and YYREEE (reference sequence). CDR3 length equals 13 residues. The sample comprised PBMCs. This clonotype was obtained from a man aged 25 to 40 in good health and CMV-seropositive. The chain combines TRBV5-4 with TRBJ1-2; D is ambiguous. The CDR3 coding sequence is TGTGCCAGCAGCTTGGCGGGGATGGATGGCTACACCTTC. This translates into CASSLAGMDGYTF.